Listed below are T cell receptor beta chains from one sample, sequenced in a study of human T cells and chemical hapten exposure. Via MiXCR, TCRdb re-called the RACE reads, giving one row per CDR3 protein. The table records 62,000 or so distinct CDR3 sequences, roughly 9.8% of them present only once. The sample was whole blood, taken in connection with sensitization to the hapten diphenylcyclopropenone (DPC). The receptors stem from a woman between 45 and 65 years old with alopecia areata. Some clones in this sample may be carry-over from other donors' samples. CDR3s leave out the opening cysteine and the closing phenylalanine or tryptophan. A D gene is named only where the DNA matches it firmly.

TRBV20-1 - SARDRAGSGANVLT
TRBV28 - ASRRDPRSYNSPLH
TRBV11-2 TRBD1 ASSLWTGEGAEAF
TRBV11-2 TRBD1 ASSSTQGGETQY
TRBV10-2 - ASSVKTGNGGYT
TRBV7-9 - ASSPGEINEKLF
TRBV7-2 - ASSLAEGLGTEAF
TRBV6-6 TRBD2 ASRPGLAGTSTDTQY
TRBV15 TRBD2 ATSRGSGTGGTDTQY
TRBV18 - ASSPQGYYQPQH
TRBV2 TRBD2 AGKRERYPDTQY
TRBV5-1 - ASSLDSGGQPQH
TRBV3-1 - ASSLRRGRATDTQY